This T cell receptor (beta chain) was sequenced during a study of blood T cell repertoires in COVID-19. In the original workflow: Using reference gene primer amplification, nucleated cell counts were estimated. TCRdb's copy holds only in-frame clones and misses some; the assay was immunoSEQ multiplex PCR. That table supplies the V and J calls and clone size; D and trimming were determined from the DNA. This sample yields roughly 300,000 clones, of which roughly 86% are seen a single time; under 2% belongs to the top ten. The sequence derives from a woman in her 50s with acute or convalescent COVID-19. Sequencing input: peripheral blood.

The CDR3 bases are TGCAGCGTTCGACAGCATGTTAATGAAAAACTGTTTTTT. Its protein product is CSVRQHVNEKLFF. V gene TRBV29-1 combines with J gene TRBJ1-4, with a weak D call TRBD1 (5 bases). CDR1 is SQVTM and CDR2 is ANQGSEA in the germline V gene. This CDR3 spans 13 amino acids. The ends were cut back, 5 bases at V and 4 bases at J, with 11 bases in the middle.